This entry lists 27 T cell receptor beta chains sequenced from one sample in a study of regulatory T cells in long-lasting Graves disease. Assembly of TCR beta libraries relied on iRepertoire HTBI primers together with Arm-PCR of CDR3 regions. TCRdb independently ran MiXCR on the multiplex PCR reads; one entry per CDR3 protein. The sample yields approximately 440,000 distinct CDR3 sequences, roughly a quarter seen once. Documented time point: persistent/refractory GD, antithyroid drugs over 5 years with positive TRAb. The authors made the TCR library using RNA they extracted from PBMCs. Source: peripheral blood mononuclear cells (PBMCs), taken when the disease was refractory, from a patient treated with antithyroid drugs. These TCRs come from a female donor with Graves disease.

This clonotype was observed a few times. CDR3 protein: CASSKGSGTATYEQYF. The CDR3 DNA sequence: TGTGCCAGCAGCAAGGGATCCGGGACAGCGACCTACGAGCAGTACTTC. V is TRBV7-9 and J is TRBJ2-7; TRBD1 agrees at 7 bases. Germline-derived CDR1 and CDR2 are SEHNR and FQNEAQ (reference sequence). The CDR3 contains 16 residues. Trimming at V came to 5 bases and at J to 2 bases, leaving 12 bases not matched to a gene.

This rearrangement joins TRBV10-2 to TRBJ1-1, with D tentatively TRBD1 (5 bases). The CDR3 extends over 16 amino acids. V gave up 3 bases and J gave up 0 bases, with 14 bases separating them. Germline values: CDR1 WSHSY, CDR2 SAAADI. Here the CDR3 reads CASSDRDRYMNTEAFF. CDR3 bases: TGCGCCAGCAGTGACAGGGATCGTTACATGAACACTGAAGCTTTCTTT.

The chain links TRBV3-1 to TRBJ1-4, with no clear D. The CDR3 runs 15 residues. Germline V lookup: CDR1 LGHDT, CDR2 YNNKEL (reference sequence). V was pared by 4 bases and J by 0 bases, with 9 bases between. The CDR3 coding sequence is TGTGCCAGCAGCCTAAGAGTTTCAACTAATGAAAAACTGTTTTTT. Translation: CASSLRVSTNEKLFF.

This clonotype was seen a few times. CDR3 DNA sequence: TGTGCCAGCAGTGGGGGACTAGCGGTTAACACCGGGGAGCTGTTTTTT. Amino acid sequence: CASSGGLAVNTGELFF. The chain combines TRBV2 with TRBJ2-2, with TRBD2 matching 11 bases. Trimming at V came to 4 bases and at J to 2 bases, leaving 3 bases not matched to a gene. Germline CDR1 reads SNHLY; CDR2 reads FYNNEI. The CDR3 loop spans 16 amino acids.

This clonotype has at least ten counts. The rearrangement joins TRBV2 to TRBJ1-2; maybe TRBD1 (6 bases). Trimming took 6 bases from V and 2 from J, leaving 10 bases between them. The CDR3 has 13 amino acids. From germline, CDR1 is SNHLY and CDR2 FYNNEI. CDR3 coding DNA: TGTGCCAGCAGCGGGACAACGAACTATGGCTACACCTTC. It encodes CASSGTTNYGYTF.

V gene TRBV30 combines with J gene TRBJ1-1; D may be TRBD1 (5 bases). The V gene's germline CDR1 is GTSNPN and CDR2 SVGIG (reference sequence). Trimming pared 0 bases from V and 0 bases from J, leaving 5 bases between. CDR3 length: 13 amino acids. CDR3 coding DNA: TGTGCCTGGAGTGTGACAGTGAACACTGAAGCTTTCTTT. Protein product: CAWSVTVNTEAFF.

This clonotype came up a few times. This chain uses TRBV19 with TRBJ2-7; 7 bases line up with TRBD1. With 5 bases clipped from V and 0 bases from J, the junction kept 7 bases outside the gene matches. CDR1 and CDR2 from the germline V gene are LNHDA and SQIVND (reference sequence). This CDR3 comprises 15 residues. CDR3 in amino acids: CASSPGTASSYEQYF. The CDR3 DNA reads TGTGCCAGTAGTCCCGGGACAGCTTCCTCCTACGAGCAGTACTTC.

This clonotype was seen a handful of times. The chain uses TRBV28 and TRBJ2-2; weak D call: TRBD1 (6 bases). V was clipped by 1 base and J by 6 bases, with 12 bases between them. The CDR3 spans 15 residues. CDR1 is MDHEN and CDR2 is SYDVKM in the germline V gene. The CDR3 loop reads CASSLSLTGSGELFF. The CDR3 DNA sequence: TGTGCCAGCAGTTTATCCCTAACAGGGTCCGGGGAGCTGTTTTTT.

The gene calls are TRBV30 and TRBJ1-2; no firm D call. CDR3 length: 13 residues. Trimming cost V 4 bases and J 4 bases, with 13 bases left between them. Germline V CDR1 and CDR2: GTSNPN, SVGIG (reference sequence). The CDR3 DNA follows: TGTGCCTGGATTCCGGGTGCAGGCTATGGCTACACCTTC. Translating it yields CAWIPGAGYGYTF.

This clonotype was seen many times. CDR3 sequence (DNA): TGTGCCAGCAGTTTATCTGAGGCCAAGATGAGCTACGAGCAGTACTTC. Its translation is CASSLSEAKMSYEQYF. The rearrangement links TRBV28 to TRBJ2-7; D is uncertain. With 1 base removed from V and 3 bases from J, the gap between germline ends came to 16 bases. Germline V gene sequence: CDR1 MDHEN, CDR2 SYDVKM. The CDR3 covers 16 residues.

This clonotype has more than one count but fewer than ten. The chain carries TRBV20-1 and TRBJ2-2; D assignment may be TRBD1 or TRBD2 (6 bases each). Germline V CDR1 and CDR2: DFQATT, SNEGSKA (reference sequence). CDR3 size: 14 residues. Trimming took 0 bases from V and 6 from J, leaving 11 bases between them. The CDR3 DNA follows: TGCAGTGCTAGAGAGGGTAGGGGGGCCGGGGAGCTGTTTTTT. It codes for CSAREGRGAGELFF.

The V call is TRBV7-8, the J call TRBJ2-5; 9 bases agree with TRBD1. The CDR3 contains 15 residues. The germline gives CDR1 SGHVS, CDR2 FQNEAQ. The V and J ends lost 0 bases and 7 bases, in that order; junction bases with no gene match: 6. CDR3: CASSLAPGQGTTQYF. The CDR3 nucleotides are TGTGCCAGCAGCTTAGCGCCAGGACAGGGGACGACCCAGTACTTC.

This clonotype was found many times. The genes are TRBV11-2 and TRBJ2-6; D gene ambiguous. CDR1 and CDR2 (germline): SGHAT, FQNNGV. The CDR3 totals 18 residues. V was cut by 0 bases and J by 4 bases, with 16 bases left in between. The chain's CDR3 is CASSLDLLGRVGANVLTF. CDR3 bases: TGTGCCAGCAGCTTAGATCTCCTAGGCCGGGTGGGGGCCAACGTCCTGACTTTC.

This clonotype came up many times. One end of the junction varies from germline; a read error may be responsible. The rearrangement joins TRBV2 to TRBJ1-2; no definite D call. Germline V CDR1 and CDR2: SNHLY, FYNNEI. This CDR3 comprises 13 residues. The CDR3 loop reads CASMAPPKYGYTF. The DNA for the CDR3 is TGTGCCAGCATGGCCCCACCTAAATATGGCTACACCTTC.

This clonotype came up a few times. The chain has TRBV3-1 and TRBJ2-4; D is unclear. CDR1 and CDR2 from the germline V gene are LGHDT and YNNKEL (reference sequence). Trimming pared 1 base from V and 9 bases from J, leaving 16 bases between. The CDR3 loop spans 15 amino acids. CDR3 residues: CASSQASDSARIQYF. CDR3 sequence (DNA): TGTGCCAGCAGCCAAGCTAGTGACTCTGCACGCATTCAGTACTTC.

This clonotype was recorded a few times. The chain uses TRBV6-1 and TRBJ1-1, with TRBD1 matching 7 bases. Germline loops: CDR1 MNHNS, CDR2 SASEGT. V lost 8 bases, J lost 5 bases, and 8 bases stayed unmatched. The CDR3 length is 13 residues. CDR3 region: CASGRQGRTEAFF. CDR3 nucleotides: TGTGCCAGCGGACGACAGGGAAGGACTGAAGCTTTCTTT.

This clonotype appeared a few times. The V call is TRBV20-1, the J call TRBJ2-7; 7 nucleotides align to TRBD1. Per germline, CDR1 DFQATT and CDR2 SNEGSKA (reference sequence). This CDR3 spans 12 amino acids. The CDR3 is CSARDRDYEQYF. CDR3 nucleotides: TGCAGCGCCAGGGACAGAGACTACGAGCAGTACTTC.

The chain recombines TRBV7-2 with TRBJ2-5; 8 nucleotides match TRBD1. Germline V gives CDR1 SGHTA, CDR2 FQGNSA. V was clipped by 1 base and J by 3 bases; unmatched bases: 16. CDR3 length equals 19 residues. The chain's CDR3 is CASSLGEDGQGNEKETQYF. In DNA form, the CDR3 reads TGTGCCAGCAGCTTAGGGGAAGATGGACAGGGCAATGAAAAAGAGACCCAGTACTTC.

The chain recombines TRBV7-8 with TRBJ1-4; unclear D gene. V was shortened by 4 bases and J by 3 bases, with 12 bases between the two germline ends. This CDR3 is built from 15 residues. CDR1 and CDR2 (germline): SGHVS, FQNEAQ. CDR3 nucleotides: TGTGCCAGCAGCTGGGGATGGGGTGCTAATGAAAAACTGTTTTTT. Protein product: CASSWGWGANEKLFF.

This clonotype has more than one count but fewer than ten. V and J are TRBV11-2 and TRBJ2-7; D is uncertain. The CDR3 loop spans 14 amino acids. Germline lookup yields CDR1 SGHAT and CDR2 FQNNGV. With 2 bases removed from V and 2 bases from J, the gap between germline ends came to 10 bases. This CDR3 reads CASSLLRSPYEQYF. The CDR3 DNA is TGTGCCAGCAGCTTACTCAGATCCCCCTACGAGCAGTACTTC.

The chain employs TRBV30 and TRBJ2-7, with a possible D match to TRBD1 (6 bases). Germline assignment: CDR1 GTSNPN and CDR2 SVGIG (reference sequence). V shed 0 bases and J shed 5 bases, with 11 bases lying between them. The CDR3 consists of 13 residues. CDR3 residues: CAWSVRRGHEQYF. CDR3 in DNA: TGTGCCTGGAGTGTACGCAGGGGACACGAGCAGTACTTC.

This clonotype came up a few times. The CDR3 is CASSLMGTGGDEQYF. CDR3 DNA: TGCGCCAGCAGCTTGATGGGGACAGGGGGAGATGAGCAGTACTTC. This chain connects TRBV5-1 to TRBJ2-7; the match to TRBD1 covers 11 bases. V dropped 1 base and J dropped 7; count of bases not matched to a gene: 7. From germline, CDR1 is SGHRS and CDR2 YFSETQ. CDR3 length equals 15 residues. Variable domain in full (rest from reference TRBV5-1 and TRBJ2-7): KAGVTQTPRYLIKTRGQQVTLSCSPISGHRSVSWYQQTPGQGLQFLFEYFSETQRNKGNFPGRFSGRQFSNSRSEMNVSTLELGDSALYLCASSLMGTGGDEQYFGPGTRLTVT.

The rearrangement uses TRBV7-6 and TRBJ2-7, with D tentatively TRBD1 (6 bases). Germline-derived CDR1 and CDR2 are SGHVS and FNYEAQ. The V end lost 5 bases, the J end lost 2 bases, and 13 bases lay between the germline ends. CDR3 length: 14 residues. CDR3 sequence reads: CASSGYRAPYEQYF. Here the CDR3 DNA reads TGTGCCAGCAGCGGTTACAGGGCCCCCTACGAGCAGTACTTC.

The table lists this clonotype with many counts. This chain links TRBV3-1 with TRBJ1-2; D gene unclear. Between the trimmed V and J ends, which lost 4 bases and 5 bases, there was a span of 14 bases. The CDR3 contains 14 residues. CDR1 is LGHDT, CDR2 YNNKEL, per germline (reference sequence). The CDR3 DNA reads as TGTGCCAGCAGCCCAACTCCGGGTGTGTATGGCTACACCTTC. Encoded protein: CASSPTPGVYGYTF.

Notes on this clonotype: A read error may be the cause here, since a much bigger clone is one base away. This chain connects TRBV6-1 to TRBJ2-7; D perhaps matches TRBD1 (5 bases). The DNA matches TRBJ2-1 better at its end, which makes the J call doubtful. The V gene's germline CDR1 is MNHNS and CDR2 SASEGT. This CDR3 spans 11 amino acids. CDR3 residues: CASTAGQEQFF. The CDR3, as DNA: TGTGCCAGCACAGCAGGGCAGGAGCAGTTCTTC.

This clonotype was recorded at least ten times. The chain joins TRBV13 to TRBJ2-5; D might be TRBD1 or TRBD2, each matching 5 bases. CDR1 and CDR2 (germline): PRHDT, FYEKMQ (reference sequence). V lost 5 bases and J lost 4, with 20 bases in between. There are 16 residues in the CDR3. CDR3 DNA sequence: TGTGCCAGCAGCGCCCCATTTGGGGGAGAAGGAGAGACCCAGTACTTC. Translated, it gives CASSAPFGGEGETQYF.

The chain combines TRBV3-1 with TRBJ2-7, with 7 nucleotides matching TRBD2. CDR1 is LGHDT, CDR2 YNNKEL, per germline (reference sequence). The V gene end was trimmed by 4 bases and the J gene end by 4 bases; junction bases not matched to a gene: 7. This CDR3 has 14 residues. In DNA, the CDR3 is TGTGCCAGCAGCCCCGGACTAGGTCTATACGAGCAGTACTTC. Encoded protein: CASSPGLGLYEQYF.